This record concerns one TCR beta chain sequence. Its antigen target is currently unknown. Base qualities are missing; no much larger clone stands one base away. Instrument used: Illumina NovaSeq 6000. TCRalpha and TCRbeta cDNA libraries were constructed by 5'RACE with constant-segment primers, with sample barcodes and unique molecular identifiers being introduced. Trizol reagent was used to extract RNA from every sample. Amplification of the libraries took two PCR steps, and the second step added a second sample barcode plus Illumina TruSeq adapters. Sequencing of the libraries was done on an Illumina NovaSeq, producing 2 x 150 bp paired-end reads. As for the original processing: The reads were demultiplexed and collapsed into UMI-guided consensus sequences using migec v1.2.7. With mixcr v2.1.11, UMI consensuses were aligned to TRA and TRB V and J templates and assembled into clonotypes. Clonotypes were classified as expanded or contracted when called significant by both edgeR and NoisET, with noise models trained on biological replicates. edgeR calls used a false discovery rate-adjusted p below 0.01 and a log2 fold-change threshold of 1. As an exploratory analysis of dynamics, max-normalized trajectories of the 1000 most abundant clonotypes were examined by PCA with hierarchical clustering. Separately sequenced CD4+ and CD8+ repertoires were used to assign a CD4 or CD8 phenotype to each responding clone. Through fastp at Q25 and MiXCR, TCRdb rebuilt clones from the public reads, retaining in-frame beta chains. Each CDR3 protein gets just one entry, which takes the most common genes and DNA from the rows behind it. TCRdb, not the original authors, processed these V and J calls. The sample profile shows under 600,000 distinct CDR3 sequences; about 22% of them were found once. Clones ranked in the top ten supply roughly 8.3% of the sample.

V was cut back by 0 bases and J by 3 bases, leaving a gap of 7 bases between them. From the cysteine through the phenylalanine, the CDR3 covers 13 amino acids. Left in the record is the CDR3 DNA by itself, 39 bases read in frame from the first base. The germline V gene (reference sequence) provides CDR1 SGHKS and CDR2 YYEKEE. This specimen belongs to a study of T-cell memory formation after mild COVID-19 (dated by TCRdb to the early 2020s). With respect to the entire study: TCR sequence clusters from the two donors were largely donor specific. The cohort comprised two young, previously healthy adult volunteers, one female and one male. In a couple of donors, T-cell clones that expanded and contracted after mild COVID-19 were followed by sequencing TCRalpha and TCRbeta repertoires longitudinally. What the study reported, not specific to this receptor: Balanced CD4/CD8 phenotypes were observed for clones contracting from day 15 to 85, whereas a bias towards CD4+ was observed for a second wave of clones expanding from day 15 to 37. Only a couple of mild cases were covered by the study, and larger cohorts that include severe cases with pre-infection samples were considered necessary. SARS-CoV-2 specificity of the second-wave clones peaking on day 37 was not confirmed. Contracting CD4+ clones turned up mainly in the CM and EM memory subsets, whereas EMRA was where CD8+ clones were enriched. Some responding clones were detected in pre-infection memory, suggesting pre-existing cross-reactive memory T cells joined the SARS-CoV-2 response.

Ficoll-Paque density gradient centrifugation was the method used to isolate PBMCs. Recombination joined TRBV5-5 with TRBJ2-7, with the D gene call left open. This receptor was identified in an adult woman who had mild COVID-19 (a few samples of this study predate the infection). The sample titles of this study are shuffled in the database, so cell type and time point are left out; the donor was told from shared clones. The sample comprised PBMCs or a T cell subset sorted from them (not recorded which). The bases read TGTGCCAGCAGCTTGGCAGACATCTACGAGCAGTACTTC. The translation is CASSLADIYEQYF. The CDR3, completed at both ends by the reference TRBV5-5 and TRBJ2-7 genes, gives the full variable domain DAGVTQSPTHLIKTRGQQVTLRCSPISGHKSVSWYQQVLGQGPQFIFQYYEKEERGRGNFPDRFSARQFPNYSSELNVNALLLGDSALYLCASSLADIYEQYFGPGTRLTVT.